This TCR beta chain originates from a study of cytomegalovirus exposure and HLA in healthy donors. Study context: Around four fifths of around 390 genotyped donors fell in the Caucasian-associated ancestry cluster.

The CDR3 runs 14 residues. V lost 6 bases and J lost 8; bases outside the gene matches: 16. The germline CDR1 and CDR2 sequences are SQVTM and ANQGSEA. The primer mix had 60 Vbeta and 13 Jbeta primers. Some clones are missing from TCRdb's copy, which holds only in-frame ones; the method was immunoSEQ multiplex PCR. This table has some 180,000 clones, roughly 72% appearing once. Specimen: PBMCs. The sequence came from a young man in good health and CMV-seronegative. The V call is TRBV29-1, the J call TRBJ2-7; TRBD1 matches at 7 bases. CDR3: CSVIDRASFLQQYF. CDR3 nucleotides: TGCAGCGTGATCGACAGGGCCAGCTTTTTACAGCAGTACTTC.